This TCR beta chain was observed in a study of identical twins (dated by TCRdb to about 2016). For the wider study: The study deep-sequenced TCR alpha and beta repertoires from monozygotic twins, unrelated adults of various ages and cord blood to test whether fetal clonotypes persist. To rule out contamination, replicate twin experiments were performed at different times with different library preparation protocols. Paper-wide results and their limitations: Because the same donors could not be followed over many years, the conclusions relied on cross-sectional statistical analysis. Abundant cord blood beta clonotypes had fewer insertions, young adult naive repertoires showed a similar but weaker trend, and memory repertoires showed no such trend. Compared with coincidental sharing between unrelated individuals, out-of-frame TCR alpha sequences shared between twins showed an excess of sequences with low generation probability. A weaker excess of twin sharing was found in beta out-of-frame sequences because the signal-to-noise ratio was lowered by fewer shared sequences. Invariant T cells such as MAIT and iNKT could partly confound zero-insertion analyses, although diverse VJ usage argued against such confounding for most clonotypes. In monozygotic twins, recombination models systematically underestimated out-of-frame TCR alpha sharing, but the models matched the sharing seen between unrelated individuals.

To prepare the library, 5' RACE was applied. For sequencing, an Illumina HiSeq 2000 was employed. A universal primer binding site was introduced by template switching, and a unique molecular identifier was present in the final cDNA, enabling accurate counting of TCR cDNA molecules. First-strand cDNA for TCR alpha and beta chains was synthesized from specific primers in the conserved constant-segment region. To control for contamination, every cDNA library was double barcoded, receiving both a SMART-Mk sample barcode and Illumina barcodes. TruSeq adapter sequences, together with Illumina sample barcodes, were added in two successive PCR steps. Sequencing of the TCR alpha and beta cDNA libraries was done on the Illumina HiSeq platform using custom primers. The study's processing was this. MiGEC was used to process raw reads and extract unique molecular identifiers, and MiXCR was used to find CDR3 positions. For each individual, recombination models were inferred using an EM algorithm with the repgenHMM and IGoR tools. The analysis of shared clonotypes was done with the tcR package in R, with sharing normalized by the product of cloneset sizes. To study raw recombination without the effects of thymic and clonal selection, out-of-frame nonproductive sequences were analyzed. Using fastp trimming at Q25 and MiXCR clonotype assembly, TCRdb reanalyzed the public sequencing data and kept in-frame beta chains. Identical CDR3 proteins give one entry, which carries the most common genes and DNA. The V and J calls reflect TCRdb's pipeline rather than the authors' work. Within this sample are 200,000 to 250,000 distinct CDR3 sequences, with about 7.3% of them counted one time only. The ten largest clones add up to approximately 3.7% of the sample.

Only a few counts were recorded for this clonotype. The antigen this receptor binds is unknown. Base qualities are missing; no much larger clone stands one base away. CDR1 and CDR2 are read off the germline V gene as MNHEY and SVGAGI. The CDR3 holds 16 amino acids from the cysteine to the phenylalanine. Here the CDR3 DNA is all that survives: 48 bases in frame from base 1. For this chain, trimming is 2 bases at the V end and 0 bases at the J end, and the number of junction bases without a gene match is 6. All donors were healthy Caucasians. Three pairs of female monozygotic twins, all aged 18 to 29 years, were included in the twin cohort. Miltenyi CD45RO+ enrichment and human naive T-cell isolation kits were used to isolate memory (CD45RO+) and naive T cells from PBMC. This sample also appeared in a second study, on yellow fever vaccine responses in identical twins. The second study reports: The authors reported that the T cell response to vaccination in identical twins appeared partly convergent and partly personalized. In identical twins, the study followed T cell clones that responded to the vaccine with precision.

Sequencing used memory (CD45RO+) T cells sorted from blood. The cell subset or site label for this specimen denotes: CD45RO+ enriched T cells. Recombination connected TRBV6-5 to TRBJ2-7, with TRBD1 matching 8 junction bases. This clonotype originated in a woman under 30 in good health. The bases read TGTGCCAGCAGTTACGCCGGACAGGGCCTCTCCTACGAGCAGTACTTC. Its protein product is CASSYAGQGLSYEQYF.